The 8 T cell receptor beta chains below all came from one sample that was sequenced in a study of blood T cell repertoires in COVID-19. The table came from immunoSEQ multiplex PCR; TCRdb's copy has only in-frame clones and leaves some out. The sample carries under 200,000 clones, 75% to 90% recorded once. What was sequenced was PBMCs or T cells enriched from blood (not recorded which). Every receptor here comes from a woman aged 55 to 70 who had recovered from COVID-19.

The genes are TRBV27 and TRBJ1-1, with D unclear. This CDR3 comprises 13 residues. The V end was cut by 5 bases, the J end by 2 bases, with 9 bases between. CDR1 is MNHEY and CDR2 is SMNVEV in the germline V gene (reference sequence). CDR3 nucleotide sequence: TGTGCCAGCAGTAATTACGGTAACACTGAAGCTTTCTTT. The encoded protein is CASSNYGNTEAFF.

This clone was observed a single time. This chain uses TRBV2 with TRBJ1-2; 8 bases agree with TRBD1. The CDR3 contains 12 residues. Germline CDR1 is SNHLY and CDR2 is FYNNEI. Germline trimming cut 6 bases from V and 7 bases from J; bases unmatched to any gene: 4. CDR3 sequence: CASRADRVGYTF. The CDR3 DNA follows: TGTGCCAGCAGGGCGGACAGGGTTGGCTACACCTTC.

The rearrangement joins TRBV19 to TRBJ2-7; 8 bases agree with TRBD2. Looked up from germline, CDR1 is LNHDA and CDR2 is SQIVND (reference sequence). After removal of 3 bases from V and 0 bases from J, the junction contained 4 bases not matched to a gene. The CDR3 extends over 15 amino acids. The CDR3 here is CASSILAGSSYEQYF. CDR3 sequence (DNA): TGTGCCAGTAGTATCCTAGCGGGTAGCTCCTACGAGCAGTACTTC.

The genes are TRBV2 and TRBJ1-2; TRBD1 matches 9 bases. Germline V CDR1 and CDR2: SNHLY, FYNNEI. The ends lost 7 bases at V and 6 bases at J; junction bases unmatched: 9. The CDR3 runs 14 residues. The CDR3 DNA reads TGTGCCAGCAAAGGGGACAGGGAGTTTAATGGCTACACCTTC. It is translated as CASKGDREFNGYTF. The full variable domain, with the rest looked up from reference TRBV2 and TRBJ1-2, is EPEVTQTPSHQVTQMGQEVILRCVPISNHLYFYWYRQILGQKVEFLVSFYNNEISEKSEIFDDQFSVERPDGSNFTLKIRSTKLEDSAMYFCASKGDREFNGYTFGSGTRLTVV.

This clone appeared a few times. The rearrangement joins TRBV6-5 to TRBJ2-7; 16 bases map to TRBD2. Trimming took 7 bases from V and 7 from J; bases not matched to a gene: 4. Germline CDR1 reads MNHEY; CDR2 reads SVGAGI. This CDR3 spans 14 amino acids. As DNA, the CDR3 is TGTGCCAGCACCGGGACTAGCGGGGGGGAGGAGCAGTACTTC. This encodes CASTGTSGGEEQYF.

This sequence joins TRBV6-5 and TRBJ2-5; 8 nucleotides align to TRBD2. The trim removed 4 bases at V and 1 base at J, leaving 8 bases unmatched. The CDR3 runs 16 residues. Looked up from germline, CDR1 is MNHEY and CDR2 is SVGAGI. CDR3 sequence: CASSLDPSGFQETQYF. Here the CDR3 DNA reads TGTGCCAGCAGTTTAGATCCTAGCGGGTTCCAAGAGACCCAGTACTTC.

This clone was counted a single time. This chain links TRBV24-1 with TRBJ2-3; 7 bases are shared with TRBD1. The CDR3 runs 14 residues. V lost 5 bases, J lost 5 bases, and 6 bases stayed unmatched. Germline V gene lookup returns CDR1 KGHDR and CDR2 SFDVKD. The CDR3 DNA follows: TGTGCCACCAGTGCTGAGGGGGCGGGAGATACGCAGTATTTT. Protein: CATSAEGAGDTQYF.

The rearrangement links TRBV7-2 to TRBJ2-7; 13 bases are a match to TRBD2. After removal of 1 base from V and 2 bases from J, the junction contained 5 bases not matched to a gene. Looked up from germline, CDR1 is SGHTA and CDR2 is FQGNSA. The length of the CDR3 is 17 residues. The DNA for the CDR3 is TGTGCCAGCAGCTTAGGCGGGACTAGCGGGGTACCCTACGAGCAGTACTTC. This gives the protein CASSLGGTSGVPYEQYF. Full variable domain (rest looked up from reference TRBV7-2 and TRBJ2-7): GAGVSQSPSNKVTEKGKDVELRCDPISGHTALYWYRQSLGQGLEFLIYFQGNSAPDKSGLPSDRFSAERTGGSVSTLTIQRTQQEDSAVYLCASSLGGTSGVPYEQYFGPGTRLTVT.